Shown below are 13 T cell receptor beta chains from a single sample sequenced in a study of T cells in Graves' hyperthyroidism and ophthalmopathy. What was amplified from RNA transcripts were TCR beta CDR3 regions. TCR CDR3 regions were first amplified by RT-PCR with HTBI primers. TCRdb processed the multiplex PCR reads anew with MiXCR; each CDR3 protein has one entry. Found here are 400,000 or so distinct CDR3 sequences, approximately 14% of them singletons; the top ten hold around 20%. The sequenced material came from blood. These receptors were collected from a woman aged 25 to 39 with Graves' ophthalmopathy.

In the case of this clonotype: This may be a read error, as it is one base from a much larger clone. The chain joins TRBV5-1 to TRBJ2-7; D not resolved. Near its end, the DNA agrees better with TRBJ2-1, so the J call may be wrong. The CDR3 length is 16 residues. Germline values: CDR1 SGHRS, CDR2 YFSETQ. The CDR3 nucleotides read TGCGCCAGCAGCTTGGCTTCGGCGACCGAACCCTACGAGCAGTTCTTC. Translating it yields CASSLASATEPYEQFF.

This clonotype has a count of ten or more. V is TRBV24-1 and J is TRBJ2-7; TRBD1 agrees at 10 bases. This CDR3 spans 15 amino acids. In germline, CDR1 is KGHDR, CDR2 SFDVKD. J gave up 5 bases and V 2 bases, and 5 bases lay outside the gene matches. Here the CDR3 reads CATSDSRGTGDEQYF. The CDR3 DNA is TGTGCCACCAGTGATTCTCGTGGGACAGGGGACGAGCAGTACTTC.

In this sample, this clonotype turned up a few times. The V gene is TRBV6-5, the J gene TRBJ1-2, with D uncertain. The CDR3 consists of 13 residues. V was shortened by 0 bases and J by 7 bases, with 9 bases between the two germline ends. Germline V gene sequence: CDR1 MNHEY, CDR2 SVGAGI. CDR3 nucleotide sequence: TGTGCCAGCAGTTACTCTAGGGCTAGTGGCTACACCTTC. Translated: CASSYSRASGYTF.

This clonotype has more than one count but fewer than ten. The V gene is TRBV29-1, the J gene TRBJ1-6, with a weak D call TRBD1 (6 bases). Germline lookup yields CDR1 SQVTM and CDR2 ANQGSEA. This CDR3 comprises 14 residues. V lost 6 bases, J lost 6 bases, and 15 bases lay in between. CDR3 amino acids: CSVPGTPGNSPLHF. The CDR3 bases are TGCAGCGTGCCTGGGACACCCGGTAATTCACCCCTCCACTTT.

In this sample, this clonotype turned up many times. This chain links TRBV28 with TRBJ2-5, with TRBD2 matching over 8 bases. Germline loops: CDR1 MDHEN, CDR2 SYDVKM. V lost 4 bases and J lost 5; bases outside the gene matches: 9. The CDR3 runs to 15 residues. CDR3 sequence reads: CASSSPPGGGETQYF. For the CDR3, the DNA is TGTGCCAGCAGTTCCCCCCCGGGGGGGGGGGAGACCCAGTACTTC.

This clonotype appeared a few times. J is TRBJ2-7 and V is TRBV6-1; possibly TRBD1 for D (6 bases). The CDR3 runs 15 residues. The V end lost 6 bases, the J end lost 3 bases, and 18 bases lay between the germline ends. Looked up from germline, CDR1 is MNHNS and CDR2 is SASEGT. Here the CDR3 reads CASRARRQGNYEQYF. CDR3 DNA: TGTGCCAGCAGGGCGAGGAGGCAGGGGAACTACGAGCAGTACTTC.

This clonotype was seen at least ten times. This rearrangement joins TRBV15 to TRBJ1-5; no clear D gene. The V end was cut by 1 base, the J end by 9 bases, with 7 bases between. The germline gives CDR1 LNHNV, CDR2 YYDKDF (reference sequence). The CDR3 covers 12 residues. In nucleotides, the CDR3 is TGTGCCACCAGCAGAGGTGGGGTGCCCCAGCATTTT. The encoded protein is CATSRGGVPQHF. Variable domain in full (rest from reference TRBV15 and TRBJ1-5): DAMVIQNPRYQVTQFGKPVTLSCSQTLNHNVMYWYQQKSSQAPKLLFHYYDKDFNNEADTPDNFQSRRPNTSFCFLDIRSPGLGDTAMYLCATSRGGVPQHFGDGTRLSIL.

V usage is TRBV9 and J usage is TRBJ2-2; D unclear. The CDR3 consists of 15 residues. Per the germline V gene, CDR1 is SGDLS and CDR2 is YYNGEE. Trimming took off 0 bases at V and 0 bases at J, with 6 bases between the two ends. This CDR3 is CASSVGTSNTGELFF. Written as DNA, the CDR3 is TGTGCCAGCAGCGTAGGCACCTCGAACACCGGGGAGCTGTTTTTT.

The CDR3 DNA reads as TGTGCCAGCAGCCAACGTACAGGGCTAGCTTTCTTT. It specifies CASSQRTGLAFF. J is TRBJ1-1 and V is TRBV3-1; a weak D match, TRBD1 (6 bases). Germline assignment: CDR1 LGHDT and CDR2 YNNKEL (reference sequence). Trimming left V 2 bases short and J 10 bases short, with 11 bases between. This CDR3 is 12 amino acids long.

This clonotype was observed at least ten times. The rearrangement joins TRBV19 to TRBJ2-2; D is ambiguous. V lost 4 bases and J 5 bases, leaving 11 bases between the germline ends. The CDR3 runs 14 residues. Looked up from germline, CDR1 is LNHDA and CDR2 is SQIVND (reference sequence). CDR3 bases: TGTGCCAGTAGTACATTACCCCTAACCGGGGAGCTGTTTTTT. This sequence encodes CASSTLPLTGELFF.

This clonotype came up many times. DNA of the CDR3: TGTGCCAGCAGAACCATCCCCGTGAACACCGGGGAGCTGTTTTTT. Amino acids: CASRTIPVNTGELFF. The chain has TRBV7-8 and TRBJ2-2; D gene ambiguous. V was pared by 6 bases and J by 1 base, with 12 bases between. CDR3 length: 15 residues. The germline gives CDR1 SGHVS, CDR2 FQNEAQ. The full variable domain, in which reference TRBV7-8 and TRBJ2-2 provide the parts outside the CDR3, is GAGVSQSPRYKVAKRGQDVALRCDPISGHVSLFWYQQALGQGPEFLTYFQNEAQLDKSGLPSDRFFAERPEGSVSTLKIQRTQQEDSAVYLCASRTIPVNTGELFFGEGSRLTVL.

This clonotype was detected ten times or more. J is TRBJ2-2 and V is TRBV15; 8 bases agree with TRBD2. Trimming removed 1 base from V and 5 bases from J; junction bases left unmatched: 12. Germline V CDR1 and CDR2: LNHNV, YYDKDF (reference sequence). The CDR3 runs to 18 residues. The CDR3 sequence is CATSRGRRSGGITGELFF. The CDR3 DNA follows: TGTGCCACCAGCAGAGGACGGCGGAGCGGGGGAATTACCGGGGAGCTGTTTTTT.

This clonotype was seen repeatedly, ten times or more. The chain employs TRBV30 and TRBJ2-3, with D maybe TRBD2 (6 bases). Trimming took off 1 base at V and 6 bases at J, with 17 bases between the two ends. Germline V gives CDR1 GTSNPN, CDR2 SVGIG (reference sequence). CDR3 length: 15 amino acids. The CDR3 DNA is TGTGCCTGGAGTGATCCGGGACTTCAGAGGGATACGCAGTATTTT. Translation: CAWSDPGLQRDTQYF.